This T cell receptor (beta chain) was captured by sequencing in a study of blood T cell repertoires in COVID-19. Study-wide context: The analysed material was cDNA or gDNA that came from T cells, B-cell-depleted T cells, or PBMCs.

The CDR3 contains 15 residues. Germline V lookup: CDR1 MNHEY, CDR2 SVGAGI. Trimming took 5 bases from V and 0 from J, leaving 10 bases between them. Residents of approximately 25 US areas, aged 18 to 89 years, made up the participants. Grouping used clinical history reported by participants in a survey and questionnaire. Donors of Cohort 3 who recovered were those that had two negative PCRs, clearance, or symptom resolution. TCRdb's table, derived via immunoSEQ multiplex PCR, lists solely in-frame clones and lacks some. The table has about 160,000 clones, 75% to 90% seen once. This clonotype was obtained from a woman in her sixties who had recovered from COVID-19. The V gene is TRBV6-5, the J gene TRBJ1-4; the D is unclear. The sequencing sample was made of PBMCs or T cells enriched from blood (not recorded which). CDR3 protein: CASSPYVATNEKLFF. CDR3 bases: TGTGCCAGCAGTCCCTACGTTGCAACTAATGAAAAACTGTTTTTT.